Listed below are T cell receptor beta chains from one sample, sequenced in a study of regulatory T cells in long-lasting Graves disease. TCRdb reprocessed the multiplex PCR reads with MiXCR, giving one entry per CDR3 protein. The sample carries some 410,000 distinct CDR3 sequences, 15% to 20% recorded once. This same sample was also part of a study on T cells in Graves' hyperthyroidism and ophthalmopathy.

The source material was peripheral blood mononuclear cells (PBMCs), sampled at new diagnosis, from a patient treated with antithyroid drugs. The source is a woman under 40 with Graves disease. CDR3s leave out the opening cysteine and the closing phenylalanine or tryptophan. Clone size is not always given. Where it is, it says once, few, many or a class for expanded clones.

j_call | v_call | clone_size | cdr3_aa
TRBJ2-1 | TRBV19 | . | ASSRLAGIASDEQF
TRBJ1-5 | TRBV7-9 | few | ASSFQEATQPQH
TRBJ2-1 | TRBV20-1 | many | SASKGASEQF
TRBJ1-1 | TRBV4-1 | many | ASSAGRGRMDTEAF
TRBJ2-1 | TRBV29-1 | . | SVELAGVAF
TRBJ1-2 | TRBV15 | . | ATRINMDSNYGYT
TRBJ2-7 | TRBV28 | many | ASSSGTSVPYEQY
TRBJ1-1 | TRBV7-9 | . | ASSLRVVGQVEAF
TRBJ2-7 | TRBV6-1 | many | ASTDRERTYEQY
TRBJ1-5 | TRBV7-2 | . | ASGGFGNQPQH
TRBJ1-5 | TRBV19 | . | ATRDNNQPQH
TRBJ2-1 | TRBV11-2 | many | ASSSILAGNRNEQF
TRBJ2-7 | TRBV28 | many | ASATGQGDYEQY
TRBJ2-1 | TRBV24-1 | many | ATSDPREPYNEQF
TRBJ1-6 | TRBV28 | . | ASRPARRRFTYNSPLH
TRBJ1-1 | TRBV7-9 | . | ASSRGTGGTGAF
TRBJ2-3 | TRBV28 | . | ASSLGLAGDTDTQY
TRBJ1-2 | TRBV28 | many | ASSLPGTGYGYT
TRBJ1-5 | TRBV12-3/TRBV12-4 | many | ASSFGRADQPQH
TRBJ2-7 | TRBV2 | . | ASTEQAPYEQY
TRBJ2-5 | TRBV6-9 | many | ASSYRGAGGGETQY
TRBJ1-1 | TRBV6-1 | many | ATNSLTGGTEAF
TRBJ2-2 | TRBV5-1 | few | ASSLVQGRTGELF
TRBJ2-2 | TRBV6-1 | many | ASRKGLAQILNTGELF
TRBJ2-5 | TRBV7-2 | many | ASSPLLGGRETQY
TRBJ2-1 | TRBV3-1 | many | ASSQGGGYNEQF
TRBJ1-6 | TRBV15 | . | ATSTTLTYNSPLH
TRBJ2-7 | TRBV6-1 | . | ASRFEGSYEQY
TRBJ2-5 | TRBV6-5 | many | ASSYSNSEVTQY
TRBJ2-1 | TRBV2 | many | ASSEETGSYNEQF
TRBJ2-3 | TRBV20-1 | many | SALPARTIGADTQY
TRBJ1-3 | TRBV12-3/TRBV12-4 | . | ASSARTPSSGNTIY
TRBJ2-2 | TRBV11-2 | many | ASSLAGTSGRWTGELF
TRBJ2-3 | TRBV27 | many | ASSFWAHTSTDTQY
TRBJ1-2 | TRBV11-2 | many | ASSSIPGQGTVGYT
TRBJ2-7 | TRBV20-1 | . | SAPQLAGGPYEQY
TRBJ2-1 | TRBV11-2 | many | ASAYNEQF
TRBJ2-7 | TRBV28 | once | ASSLGGIPGQGAREQY
TRBJ2-1 | TRBV28 | many | ASSRPPGGAGVRNEQF
TRBJ1-1 | TRBV30 | many | AWRSLGSEAF
TRBJ2-2 | TRBV20-1 | few | SARVPTSGRFPGELF
TRBJ1-5 | TRBV20-1 | . | SARDSYSNQPQH
TRBJ1-1 | TRBV27 | . | ASSPEGAWGNTEAF
TRBJ2-1 | TRBV11-2 | many | ASSFKRESYNEQF